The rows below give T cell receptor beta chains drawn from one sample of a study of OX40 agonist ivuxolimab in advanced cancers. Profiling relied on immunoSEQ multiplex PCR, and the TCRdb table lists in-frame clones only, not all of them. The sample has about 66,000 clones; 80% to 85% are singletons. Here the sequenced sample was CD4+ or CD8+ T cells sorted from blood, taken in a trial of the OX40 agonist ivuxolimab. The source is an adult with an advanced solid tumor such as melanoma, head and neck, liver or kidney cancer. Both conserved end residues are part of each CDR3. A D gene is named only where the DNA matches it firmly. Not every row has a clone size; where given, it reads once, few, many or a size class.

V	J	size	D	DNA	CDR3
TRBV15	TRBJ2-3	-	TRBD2	TGTGCCACCAGCAGTCGACTAGCGGGGGGCCCAGATACGCAGTATTTT	CATSSRLAGGPDTQYF
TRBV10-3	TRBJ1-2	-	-	TGTGCCATCAGTGAAGCGGGGGACGGCTACACCTTC	CAISEAGDGYTF
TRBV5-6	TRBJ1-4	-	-	TGTGCCAGCAGCTCAGGGGTCGGCGAAAAACTGTTTTTT	CASSSGVGEKLFF
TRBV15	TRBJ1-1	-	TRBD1	TGTGCCACCAGCAGAGAACCGGACAGGGTTGAAGCTTTCTTT	CATSREPDRVEAFF
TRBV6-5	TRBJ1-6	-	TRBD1	TGTGCCAGCATAGGGGACAGCGGATCACCCCTCCACTTT	CASIGDSGSPLHF
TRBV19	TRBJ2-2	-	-	TGTGCCAGTAGTATAAGAAGGGGGGACACCGGGGAGCTGTTTTTT	CASSIRRGDTGELFF
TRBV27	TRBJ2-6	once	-	TGTGCCAGCAGTTTATCTGCTGGGGCCAACGTCCTGACTTTC	CASSLSAGANVLTF
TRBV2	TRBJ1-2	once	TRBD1	TGTGCCAGCGTAAGGGAGGGGGACAGCTATGGCTACACCTTC	CASVREGDSYGYTF
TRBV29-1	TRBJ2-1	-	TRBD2	TGCAGCGTTGACGGGACTAGCGGGACAAATGAGCAGTTCTTC	CSVDGTSGTNEQFF
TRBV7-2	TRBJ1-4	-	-	TGTGCCAGCAGCAAGAAGGGGGGACCGGAAAAACTGTTTTTT	CASSKKGGPEKLFF
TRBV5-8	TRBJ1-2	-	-	TGTGCCAGCAGCCGGGCCGGGGGCTATGGCTACACCTTC	CASSRAGGYGYTF
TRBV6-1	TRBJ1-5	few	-	TGTGCCAGCAGTGAAACGGGGATCAATCAGCCCCAGCATTTT	CASSETGINQPQHF
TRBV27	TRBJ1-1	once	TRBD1	TGTGCCAGCAGTTTATCCCGACAGGGCGGGGGAATGAACACTGAAGCTTTCTTT	CASSLSRQGGGMNTEAFF
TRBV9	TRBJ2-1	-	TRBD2	TGTGCCAGCAGCGTTAGCGGGATCTCCTACAATGAGCAGTTCTTC	CASSVSGISYNEQFF
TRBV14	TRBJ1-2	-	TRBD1	TGTGCCAGCAGCCCTCTACCAGGGACAGGGGATCCCTATGGCTACACCTTC	CASSPLPGTGDPYGYTF
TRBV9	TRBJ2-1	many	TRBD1	TGTGCCAGCAGCGTCGGGGACAGGGACAATGAGCAGTTCTTC	CASSVGDRDNEQFF
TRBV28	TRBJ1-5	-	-	TGTGCCAGCAGCTCAGGGGTCCGTAGCAATCAGCCCCAGCATTTT	CASSSGVRSNQPQHF
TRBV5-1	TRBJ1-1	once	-	TGCGCCAGCAGCTTGGACCCCGGGGGGGCTGAAGCTTTCTTT	CASSLDPGGAEAFF
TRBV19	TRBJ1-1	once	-	TGTGCCAGTAGTCCGTCATACCTGAACACTGAAGCTTTCTTT	CASSPSYLNTEAFF
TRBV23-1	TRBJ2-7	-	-	TGCGCCAGCAGTCAATCAGTCGGTCAAGTTGTCGGCGAGCAGTACTTC	CASSQSVGQVVGEQYF
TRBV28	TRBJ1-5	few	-	TGTGCCAGCAGCAGAGGGGCGCGTCAGCCCCAGCATTTT	CASSRGARQPQHF
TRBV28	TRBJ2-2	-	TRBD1	TGTGCCAGCAGCGACTCCCGGTGGGACAGCCGGGGCGGGGAGCTGTTTTTT	CASSDSRWDSRGGELFF
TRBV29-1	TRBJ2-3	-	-	TGCAGCGTCGCCAAGATGGACGGCTCATCTAGCACAGATACGCAGTATTTT	CSVAKMDGSSSTDTQYF
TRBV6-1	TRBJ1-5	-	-	TGTGCCAGCAGGACAGGTGGACAGCCCCAGCATTTT	CASRTGGQPQHF
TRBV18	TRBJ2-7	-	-	TGTGCCAGCTCACCCTCGACTGGAGCTTACGAGCAGTACTTC	CASSPSTGAYEQYF
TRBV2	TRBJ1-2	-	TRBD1	TGTGCCAGCAGTGAAGACAGGGGAAACTATGGCTACACCTTC	CASSEDRGNYGYTF
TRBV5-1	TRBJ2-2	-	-	TGCGCCAGCAGCCGCCCCCCCGCCGGGGAGCTGTTTTTT	CASSRPPAGELFF
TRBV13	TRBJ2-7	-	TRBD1	TGTGCCAGCAGCTCGGGGACAGGGCGGGACGAGCAGTACTTC	CASSSGTGRDEQYF
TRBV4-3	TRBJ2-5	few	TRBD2	TGCGCCAGCAGCCAAGATTTCGGACTAGCGGAAGAGACCCAGTACTTC	CASSQDFGLAEETQYF
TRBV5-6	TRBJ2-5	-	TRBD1	TGTGCCAGCAGCTTGGAGCCAGGGGGCGGCGAGACCCAGTACTTC	CASSLEPGGGETQYF
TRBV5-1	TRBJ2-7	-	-	TGCGCCAGCAGCTTAGGCGGTGAGCAGTACTTC	CASSLGGEQYF
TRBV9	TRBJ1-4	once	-	TGTGCCAGCAGCGTAGGGTCAGGGTTGAATGATGAAAAACTGTTTTTT	CASSVGSGLNDEKLFF
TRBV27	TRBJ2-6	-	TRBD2	TGTGCCAGCAGGCCGACTAGCGGGGTCCCTGGGGCCAACGTCCTGACTTTC	CASRPTSGVPGANVLTF
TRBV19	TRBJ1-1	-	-	TGTGCCAGTAGTACCCGGACAGCCGAAGCTTTCTTT	CASSTRTAEAFF
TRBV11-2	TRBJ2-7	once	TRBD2	TGTGCCAGCAGCCCCCTGGGGGGGGAATCAACCTACGAGCAGTACTTC	CASSPLGGESTYEQYF
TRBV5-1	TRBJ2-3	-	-	TGCGCCAGCATTGGGGGAAGCACAGATACGCAGTATTTT	CASIGGSTDTQYF
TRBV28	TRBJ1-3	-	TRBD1	TGTGCCAGCAGGGGACCGGGACAGGGGTTATTAGGGAACACCATATATTTT	CASRGPGQGLLGNTIYF
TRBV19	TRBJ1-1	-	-	TGTGCCAGTAGACCATGGACGGAGGACACTGAAGCTTTCTTT	CASRPWTEDTEAFF
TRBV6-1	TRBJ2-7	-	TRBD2	TGTGCCAGCTGGACTAGCGGGAGTTGGTACGAGCAGTACTTC	CASWTSGSWYEQYF
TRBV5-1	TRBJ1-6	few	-	TGCGCCAGCAGCGAACCTTCAACAGGGTCGGTATCACCCCTCCACTTT	CASSEPSTGSVSPLHF
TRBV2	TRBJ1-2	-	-	TGTGCCAGCAGTGAAATCTGGAGGAATGGCTACACCTTC	CASSEIWRNGYTF
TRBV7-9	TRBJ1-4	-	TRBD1	TGTGCCAGCAGCTTATTCCCCGACAGGGGGGATGAAAAACTGTTTTTT	CASSLFPDRGDEKLFF
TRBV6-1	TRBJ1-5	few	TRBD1	TGTGCCAGCAGTGAACAGGGGGCAGGCAATCAGCCCCAGCATTTT	CASSEQGAGNQPQHF
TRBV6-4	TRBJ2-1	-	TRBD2	TGTGCCAGCAGTGCGGGGGGGCCTCTAGAGCAGTTCTTC	CASSAGGPLEQFF
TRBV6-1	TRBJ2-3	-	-	TGTGCCACCGGGGGCGGCGGAACCGACACAGATACGCAGTATTTT	CATGGGGTDTDTQYF
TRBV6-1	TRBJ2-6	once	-	TGTGCCAGCAGTGCGATGTCGGGAGCCCCCAACGTCCTGACTTTC	CASSAMSGAPNVLTF
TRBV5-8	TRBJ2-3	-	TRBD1	TGTGCCAGCAGCCTGGGACAGTTCACAGATACGCAGTATTTT	CASSLGQFTDTQYF
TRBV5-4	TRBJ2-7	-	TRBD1	TGTGCCAGCAGGTTCCGGGACAGTTTTTACGAGCAGTACTTC	CASRFRDSFYEQYF
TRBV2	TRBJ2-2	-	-	TGTGCCAGCAGTGATATGGGGGGCAACGGGGAGCTGTTTTTT	CASSDMGGNGELFF
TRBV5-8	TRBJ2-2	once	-	TGTGCCAGCAGCTTGCTTTCAGGGGCTGACACCGGGGAGCTGTTTTTT	CASSLLSGADTGELFF
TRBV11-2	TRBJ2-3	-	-	TGTGCCAGCACCTTAAGGGGGTGGAGTACAGATACGCAGTATTTT	CASTLRGWSTDTQYF
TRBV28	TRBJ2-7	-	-	TGTGCCAGCAGGGGTACAGGGGGGGGGCTCTACGAGCAGTACTTC	CASRGTGGGLYEQYF
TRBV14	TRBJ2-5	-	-	TGTGCCAGCAGCCACCATAGATTCACAGGGTTGGGGGAGACCCAGTACTTC	CASSHHRFTGLGETQYF
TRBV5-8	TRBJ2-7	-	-	TGTGCCAGCAGTTCCGGGACCCAACCACGAATGGAGCAGTACTTC	CASSSGTQPRMEQYF
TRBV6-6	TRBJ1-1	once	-	TGTGCCAGCAGTTACGAAGGGATTAACACTGAAGCTTTCTTT	CASSYEGINTEAFF